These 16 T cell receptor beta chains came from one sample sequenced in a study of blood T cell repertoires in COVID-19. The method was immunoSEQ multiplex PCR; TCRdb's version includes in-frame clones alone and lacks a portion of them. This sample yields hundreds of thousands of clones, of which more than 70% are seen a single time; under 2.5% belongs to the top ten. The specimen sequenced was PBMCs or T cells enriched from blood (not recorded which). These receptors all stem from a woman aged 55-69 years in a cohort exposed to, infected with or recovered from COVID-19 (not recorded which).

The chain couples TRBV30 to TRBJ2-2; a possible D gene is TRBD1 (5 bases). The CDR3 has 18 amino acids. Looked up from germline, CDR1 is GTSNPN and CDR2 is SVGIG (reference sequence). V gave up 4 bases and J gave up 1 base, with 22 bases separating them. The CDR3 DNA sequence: TGTGCCTGGATCCGCCGCGGCAGGGCCGTTGGGAACACCGGGGAGCTGTTTTTT. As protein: CAWIRRGRAVGNTGELFF.

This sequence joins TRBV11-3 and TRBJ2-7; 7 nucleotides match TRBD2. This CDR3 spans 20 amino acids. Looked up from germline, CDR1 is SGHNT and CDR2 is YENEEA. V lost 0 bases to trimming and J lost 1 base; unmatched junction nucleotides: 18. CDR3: CASSLDPGGKAPSGSYEQYF. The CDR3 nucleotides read TGTGCCAGCAGCTTAGATCCCGGGGGGAAAGCCCCATCAGGGTCCTACGAGCAGTACTTC.

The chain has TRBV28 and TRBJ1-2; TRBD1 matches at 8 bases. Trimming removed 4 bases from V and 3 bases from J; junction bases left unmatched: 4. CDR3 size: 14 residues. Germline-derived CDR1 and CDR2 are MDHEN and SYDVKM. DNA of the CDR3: TGTGCCAGCAGTTCCCCGGGACAGGACTATGGCTACACCTTC. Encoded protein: CASSSPGQDYGYTF.

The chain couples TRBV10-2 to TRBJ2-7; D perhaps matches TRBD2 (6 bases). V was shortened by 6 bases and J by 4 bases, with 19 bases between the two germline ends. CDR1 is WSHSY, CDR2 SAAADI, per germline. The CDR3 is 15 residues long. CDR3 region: CASSAKGLAAYEQYF. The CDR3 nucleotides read TGCGCCAGCAGCGCAAAGGGACTTGCTGCGTACGAGCAGTACTTC.

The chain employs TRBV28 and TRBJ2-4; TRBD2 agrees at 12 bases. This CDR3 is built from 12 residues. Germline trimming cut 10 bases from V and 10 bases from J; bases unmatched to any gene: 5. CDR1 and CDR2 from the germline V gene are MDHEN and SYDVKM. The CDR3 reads CANAGTSGIQYF. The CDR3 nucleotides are TGTGCCAATGCCGGGACTAGCGGGATTCAGTACTTC.

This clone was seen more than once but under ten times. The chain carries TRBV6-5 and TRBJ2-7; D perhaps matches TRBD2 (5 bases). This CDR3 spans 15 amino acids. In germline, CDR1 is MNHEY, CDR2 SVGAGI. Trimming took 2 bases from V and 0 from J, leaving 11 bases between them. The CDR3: CASSYRSESSYEQYF. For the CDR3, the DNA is TGTGCCAGCAGTTACCGTAGCGAGAGCTCCTACGAGCAGTACTTC.

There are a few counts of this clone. CDR3 sequence reads: CAWNYLAGGLGGELFF. Here the CDR3 DNA reads TGTGCCTGGAATTATCTAGCGGGAGGGCTAGGCGGGGAGCTGTTTTTT. This chain connects TRBV30 to TRBJ2-2, with 12 bases matching TRBD2. The ends lost 4 bases at V and 7 bases at J; junction bases unmatched: 10. This CDR3 has 16 amino acids. Germline CDR1 and CDR2: GTSNPN and SVGIG (reference sequence).

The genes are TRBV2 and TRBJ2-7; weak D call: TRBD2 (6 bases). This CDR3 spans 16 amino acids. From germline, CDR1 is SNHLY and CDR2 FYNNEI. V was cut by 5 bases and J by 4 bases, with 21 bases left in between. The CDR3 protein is CASSLGFAAGRYEQYF. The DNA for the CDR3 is TGTGCCAGCAGTTTAGGTTTTGCGGCAGGGAGGTACGAGCAGTACTTC. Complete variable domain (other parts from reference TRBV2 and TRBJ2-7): EPEVTQTPSHQVTQMGQEVILRCVPISNHLYFYWYRQILGQKVEFLVSFYNNEISEKSEIFDDQFSVERPDGSNFTLKIRSTKLEDSAMYFCASSLGFAAGRYEQYFGPGTRLTVT.

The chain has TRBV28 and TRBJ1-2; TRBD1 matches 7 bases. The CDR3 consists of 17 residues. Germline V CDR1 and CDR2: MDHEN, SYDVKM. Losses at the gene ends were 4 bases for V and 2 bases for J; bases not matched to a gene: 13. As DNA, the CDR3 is TGTGCCAGCAGTTCCCTAAGACAGGGCACAGTAAACTATGGCTACACCTTC. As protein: CASSSLRQGTVNYGYTF.

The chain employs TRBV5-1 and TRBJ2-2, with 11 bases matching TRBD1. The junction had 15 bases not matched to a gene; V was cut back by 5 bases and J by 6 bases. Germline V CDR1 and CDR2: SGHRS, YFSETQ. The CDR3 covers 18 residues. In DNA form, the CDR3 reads TGCGCCAGCAGGGACAGGGGGCGTCTGGGGAGTCTGGCCGGGGAGCTGTTTTTT. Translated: CASRDRGRLGSLAGELFF.

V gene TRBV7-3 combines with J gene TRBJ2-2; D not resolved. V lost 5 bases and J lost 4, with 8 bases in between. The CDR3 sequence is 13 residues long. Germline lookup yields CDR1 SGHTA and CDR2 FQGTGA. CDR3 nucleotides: TGTGCCAGCAGCCCCCTACTCACCGGGGAGCTGTTTTTT. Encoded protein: CASSPLLTGELFF.

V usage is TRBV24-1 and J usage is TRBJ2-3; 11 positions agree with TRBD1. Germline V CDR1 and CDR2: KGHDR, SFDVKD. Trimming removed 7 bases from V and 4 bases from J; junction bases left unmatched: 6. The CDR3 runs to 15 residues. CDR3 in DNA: TGTGCCACCAGCAGGACAGGGGGCGCGGCAGATACGCAGTATTTT. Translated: CATSRTGGAADTQYF.

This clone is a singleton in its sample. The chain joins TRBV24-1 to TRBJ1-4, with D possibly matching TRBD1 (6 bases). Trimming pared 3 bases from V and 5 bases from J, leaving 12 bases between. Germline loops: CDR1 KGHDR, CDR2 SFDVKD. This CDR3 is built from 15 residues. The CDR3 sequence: CATSDESGVNEKLFF. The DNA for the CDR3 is TGTGCCACCAGTGATGAATCAGGGGTCAATGAAAAACTGTTTTTT.

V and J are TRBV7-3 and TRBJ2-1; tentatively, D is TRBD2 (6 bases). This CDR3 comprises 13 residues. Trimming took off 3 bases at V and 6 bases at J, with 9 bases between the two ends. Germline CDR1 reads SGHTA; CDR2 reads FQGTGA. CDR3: CASSLTSLNEQFF. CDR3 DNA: TGTGCCAGCAGCTTGACTAGTCTCAATGAGCAGTTCTTC.

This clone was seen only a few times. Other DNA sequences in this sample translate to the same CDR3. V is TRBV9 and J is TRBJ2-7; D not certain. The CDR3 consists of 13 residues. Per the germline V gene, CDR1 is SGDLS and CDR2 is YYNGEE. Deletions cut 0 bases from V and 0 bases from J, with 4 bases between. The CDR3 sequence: CASSVGSSYEQYF. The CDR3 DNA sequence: TGTGCCAGCAGCGTAGGCAGCTCCTACGAGCAGTACTTC.

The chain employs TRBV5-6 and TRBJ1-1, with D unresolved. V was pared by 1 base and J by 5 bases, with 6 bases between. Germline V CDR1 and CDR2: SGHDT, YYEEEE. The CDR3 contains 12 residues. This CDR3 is CASSLSGTEAFF. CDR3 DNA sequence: TGTGCCAGCAGCTTGTCGGGAACTGAAGCTTTCTTT.